Each of the 17 T cell receptor beta chains below was sequenced from the same sample in a study of memory CD4+ T cells and cytomegalovirus serostatus. Single viable CD3+CD4+CD8-CD45RO+ cells were sorted as the memory CD4+ T cells. The assay was immunoSEQ multiplex PCR, and TCRdb's table has in-frame clones only and misses some. The sample lists 35,000 to 50,000 clones; more than 60% were seen once. Sequencing was done on a sample of memory CD4+ T cells from blood. The source is an adult in good health and CMV-seronegative.

V is TRBV6-4 and J is TRBJ2-2, with a possible D match to TRBD2 (6 bases). Germline assignment: CDR1 MRHNA and CDR2 SNTAGT. This CDR3 has 13 residues. Between the trimmed V and J ends, which lost 9 bases and 3 bases, there was a span of 11 bases. The CDR3 sequence: CASRTTDTGELFF. CDR3 nucleotides: TGTGCCAGTAGGACTACCGACACCGGGGAGCTGTTTTTT.

This chain connects TRBV7-6 to TRBJ1-1, with 8 bases that match TRBD1. V shed 5 bases, J shed 4 bases, and the junction held 6 bases outside the gene matches. From germline, CDR1 is SGHVS and CDR2 FNYEAQ. The CDR3 consists of 14 residues. CDR3: CASSTEQGGTEAFF. For the CDR3, the DNA is TGTGCCAGCAGCACCGAACAGGGGGGCACTGAAGCTTTCTTT.

This clone has only a few counts. The chain employs TRBV9 and TRBJ2-2; 10 nucleotides agree with TRBD2. The V and J ends lost 0 bases and 5 bases, in that order; junction bases with no gene match: 1. The germline CDR1 and CDR2 sequences are SGDLS and YYNGEE. The CDR3 extends over 15 amino acids. The CDR3 region has the DNA TGTGCCAGCAGCGTAGCACTAGCGGGGACCGGGGAGCTGTTTTTT. This codes for CASSVALAGTGELFF.

The chain links TRBV28 to TRBJ1-1; the D is unclear. This CDR3 comprises 12 residues. V was pared by 7 bases and J by 1 base, with 7 bases between. Germline V CDR1 and CDR2: MDHEN, SYDVKM. CDR3 sequence reads: CASMSRNTEAFF. CDR3 nucleotide sequence: TGTGCCAGCATGAGTAGGAACACTGAAGCTTTCTTT.

The V call is TRBV9, the J call TRBJ2-7; the D is unclear. Germline V CDR1 and CDR2: SGDLS, YYNGEE. The CDR3 is made up of 14 amino acids. Trimming removed 0 bases from V and 2 bases from J, with 9 bases in between. CDR3 sequence: CASSVAPQTYEQYF. CDR3 nucleotides: TGTGCCAGCAGCGTAGCCCCACAGACCTACGAGCAGTACTTC.

The V and J genes are TRBV6-5 and TRBJ1-5; 7 bases line up with TRBD1. Germline V lookup: CDR1 MNHEY, CDR2 SVGAGI. This CDR3 is 15 amino acids long. After removal of 6 bases from V and 4 bases from J, the junction contained 9 bases not matched to a gene. The CDR3 coding sequence is TGTGCCAGCAGGCCCAGGGGGTACGCGAATCAGCCCCAGCATTTT. Translated: CASRPRGYANQPQHF.

The rearrangement links TRBV5-1 to TRBJ2-7; the match to TRBD1 covers 7 bases. The ends lost 3 bases at V and 0 bases at J; junction bases unmatched: 6. The CDR3 has 15 residues. CDR1 and CDR2 (germline): SGHRS, YFSETQ. The CDR3 DNA is TGCGCCAGCAGCTCGGGACAGCTGAGCTCCTACGAGCAGTACTTC. This translates into CASSSGQLSSYEQYF.

The rearrangement links TRBV4-1 to TRBJ1-6, with unresolved D. This CDR3 spans 16 amino acids. V was cut by 0 bases and J by 7 bases, with 13 bases left in between. The germline V gene has CDR1 MGHRA and CDR2 YSYEKL. This CDR3 is CASSQDRDQPNSPLHF. In DNA, the CDR3 is TGCGCCAGCAGCCAAGATAGGGATCAACCCAATTCACCCCTCCACTTT.

The chain uses TRBV5-1 and TRBJ1-4; a weak D match, TRBD1 (6 bases). This CDR3 contains 15 residues. Germline loops: CDR1 SGHRS, CDR2 YFSETQ. The germline V and J ends were trimmed by 0 bases and 3 bases, with 9 bases remaining between them. CDR3 protein: CASSLGRGSNEKLFF. DNA for the CDR3: TGCGCCAGCAGCTTGGGCAGGGGCTCTAATGAAAAACTGTTTTTT.

Note on this clone: The identical CDR3 is also encoded by other nucleotide sequences in the sample. CDR3: CASSIVREKLFF. In nucleotides, the CDR3 is TGTGCCAGTAGTATAGTTCGGGAAAAACTGTTTTTT. The rearrangement joins TRBV19 to TRBJ1-4; the D is unclear. CDR1 and CDR2 (germline): LNHDA, SQIVND (reference sequence). V was trimmed by 1 base and J by 8 bases, leaving 5 bases between them. The CDR3 is 12 residues long.

The V gene is TRBV9, the J gene TRBJ2-1; possibly TRBD1 for D (5 bases). This CDR3 is 15 amino acids long. The germline CDR1 and CDR2 sequences are SGDLS and YYNGEE. V lost 0 bases to trimming and J lost 8 bases, with 15 bases between them. The CDR3 DNA follows: TGTGCCAGCAGCGTAGGAGTGACGTTAGGGGATGAGCAGTTCTTC. It specifies CASSVGVTLGDEQFF.

V is TRBV19 and J is TRBJ1-1, with D unclear. Trimming cost V 7 bases and J 1 base, with 16 bases left between them. The CDR3 spans 15 residues. The V gene's germline CDR1 is LNHDA and CDR2 SQIVND (reference sequence). CDR3 in DNA: TGTGCCAGTACCACAGCACACCCCGAGAACACTGAAGCTTTCTTT. This codes for CASTTAHPENTEAFF.

This clone was counted a single time. The chain has TRBV29-1 and TRBJ1-2, with D possibly matching TRBD1 (6 bases). This CDR3 has 14 amino acids. With 6 bases removed from V and 0 bases from J, the gap between germline ends came to 14 bases. Germline CDR1 reads SQVTM; CDR2 reads ANQGSEA. DNA of the CDR3: TGCAGCGTGGACAGAGAGGGGACTAACTATGGCTACACCTTC. Its protein product is CSVDREGTNYGYTF.

The chain recombines TRBV11-2 with TRBJ1-2; a possible D gene is TRBD1 (5 bases). V was cut by 6 bases and J by 10 bases, with 24 bases left in between. Germline CDR1 SGHAT, CDR2 FQNNGV. This CDR3 comprises 15 residues. In DNA, the CDR3 is TGTGCCAGCAGACACCCTTTAGGGGCGAGGGGATACTACACCTTC. Translating gives CASRHPLGARGYYTF.

J is TRBJ2-6 and V is TRBV7-2, with TRBD1 identical over 9 bases. The V gene end was trimmed by 3 bases and the J gene end by 3 bases; junction bases not matched to a gene: 3. This CDR3 has 16 residues. In germline, CDR1 is SGHTA, CDR2 FQGNSA. In DNA, the CDR3 is TGTGCCAGCAGCTTCGACAGGGGGTATGGGGCCAACGTCCTGACTTTC. This gives the protein CASSFDRGYGANVLTF.

V gene TRBV4-2 combines with J gene TRBJ2-6; D is possibly TRBD1 or TRBD2 (5 bases each). The CDR3 has 18 amino acids. Germline CDR1 and CDR2: LGHNA and YNFKEQ. The V gene lost 0 bases and the J gene lost 4 bases, with 16 bases spanning the gap. The CDR3 bases are TGTGCCAGCAGCCAAGAATCAGTCGGGGCAGTAGGGGCCAACGTCCTGACTTTC. Translating gives CASSQESVGAVGANVLTF.

The chain combines TRBV19 with TRBJ2-2; D unresolved. This CDR3 is 11 amino acids long. Trimming shortened V by 7 bases and J by 9 bases, and 9 bases separated the two germline ends. CDR1 and CDR2 (germline): LNHDA, SQIVND (reference sequence). The CDR3 nucleotides are TGTGCCAGTACCCCCAACCGGGAGCTGTTTTTT. It specifies CASTPNRELFF.